This TCR beta chain was sequenced during a study of tumor-infiltrating lymphocytes in localized non-small cell lung cancer. Study-level information: Resected tumor was paired with non-adjacent uninvolved lung from the same patient.

Trimming removed 0 bases at V and 5 bases at J, with 5 bases between. This CDR3 is built from 12 residues. Germline assignment: CDR1 SGHDT and CDR2 YYEEEE. Sequenced by immunoSEQ multiplex PCR; TCRdb stores in-frame clones only, minus some. The repertoire consists of some 15,000 clones, with roughly 76% occurring once and the leading ten covering around 2.6%. Overall study findings and caveats: Different pieces of the same tissue were used for each assay. Tumor T-cell fraction was not associated with recurrence-free survival. Compared with uninvolved lung, tumors showed higher T cell infiltration by TCRbeta sequencing.

Judged by abundance, this clone is medium-sized. What it binds is not known. This receptor was identified in a human donor with non-small cell lung cancer. What was sequenced was lung tumor tissue. The chain couples TRBV5-6 to TRBJ1-2; no clear D. The CDR3 DNA follows: TGTGCCAGCAGCTTGGAGGTTTATGGCTACACCTTC. This gives the protein CASSLEVYGYTF.